The clone carrying this TCR beta chain was counted only a few times. The CDR3 regions of TCR beta were amplified from RNA transcripts. Primed by the HTBI set, a first-round RT-PCR was run on the TCR CDR3. One entry per CDR3 protein, called by TCRdb with MiXCR from the multiplex PCR reads. The profile shows hundreds of thousands of distinct CDR3 sequences, roughly 15% of them singletons. This record comes from a study of T cells in Graves' hyperthyroidism and ophthalmopathy. Looking at the study overall: Staff took peripheral blood when the initial diagnosis was made, before any treatment began.

From germline, CDR1 is SGHRS and CDR2 YFSETQ. This CDR3 has 15 amino acids. Trimming stripped 4 bases from V and 2 bases from J, with 15 bases between. The sequenced sample consisted of blood. The source of this sequence is a man younger than 30 with Graves' ophthalmopathy. The chain employs TRBV5-1 and TRBJ2-5, with D possibly matching TRBD2 (6 bases). The CDR3 DNA is TGCGCCAGCAGCGGTGGGGGGTACCAGCAAGAGACCCAGTACTTC. This gives the protein CASSGGGYQQETQYF.